Given below is one TCR beta chain in context. 13 Jbeta primers and 60 Vbeta primers were used for the PCR. Some clones are missing from TCRdb's copy, which holds only in-frame ones; the method was immunoSEQ multiplex PCR. The sample has roughly 200,000 clones, approximately 88% seen once. CDR3 length: 17 amino acids. The ends were cut back, 0 bases at V and 4 bases at J, with 16 bases in the middle. The germline V gene encodes CDR1 ENHRY and CDR2 SYGVKD. The data are from a study of cytomegalovirus exposure and HLA in healthy donors. The sequence came from a boy aged 2-15 years in good health and CMV-seronegative. Sequenced sample: PBMCs. The chain links TRBV10-3 to TRBJ1-5; D not resolved. CDR3 nucleotide sequence: TGTGCCATCAGTGAGTCGAGAGAGCAGGTCTCAAATCAGCCCCAGCATTTT. Translation: CAISESREQVSNQPQHF.